The rows below give T cell receptor beta chains drawn from one sample of a study of technical replicates of blood from several donors. Sequenced by immunoSEQ multiplex PCR; TCRdb stores in-frame clones only, minus some. The data contain around 61,000 clones, about 86% of them seen just once; the ten biggest clones take up around 5.1%. The sample was PBMCs. The receptors stem from a human donor in good health. Some clones in this sample may be carry-over from other donors' samples. CDR3s include the opening cysteine and the closing phenylalanine or tryptophan. Fields, in order: V gene, J gene, CDR3 protein.

>TRBV7-2|TRBJ2-7
CASSFRAAGGLSSYEQYF
>TRBV5-1|TRBJ1-5
CASSLGDSLNQPQHF
>TRBV10-3|TRBJ2-1
CAISRDTYQPNEQFF
>TRBV7-9|TRBJ2-1
CASRETGISYNEQFF
>TRBV6-1|TRBJ2-5
CASSLQGFATQYF
>TRBV5-1|TRBJ2-3
CASNPLVSADTQYF
>TRBV7-6|TRBJ2-2
CASSPHMQGSTGELFF
>TRBV6-5|TRBJ1-2
CASRWGGERGYTF
>TRBV6-6|TRBJ2-7
CASSYGGGAYEQYF
>TRBV5-1|TRBJ2-7
CASSPAMETYEQYF
>TRBV6-6|TRBJ2-3
CASRYPTSGEADTQYF
>TRBV11-2|TRBJ1-6
CASSPPSGDSPLHF
>TRBV29-1|TRBJ2-1
CSVDPPSGNYNEQFF
>TRBV4-1|TRBJ2-7
CASSQGGQGWEQYF
>TRBV2|TRBJ1-6
CASSQGLSYSPLHF
>TRBV7-9|TRBJ1-4
CASSLSDRFNEKLFF
>TRBV7-9|TRBJ1-1
CASSLVSLRYAEAFF
>TRBV11-2|TRBJ2-7
CASSPGGDSHEQYF
>TRBV4-2|TRBJ2-6
CASSQPLAGVSSGANVLTF
>TRBV7-2|TRBJ1-6
CASSSDSNSPLHF
>TRBV30|TRBJ2-6
CAWLPRDRGLTGANVLTF
>TRBV11-1|TRBJ1-1
CASSFQGGNTEAFF
>TRBV11-2|TRBJ1-2
CASSLVGGQGYGYTF
>TRBV4-1|TRBJ2-3
CASSQLGGTDTQYF
>TRBV19|TRBJ1-5
CASDRQGDWNQPQHF
>TRBV5-1|TRBJ2-3
CASSLGLLAQGWDTQYF
>TRBV30|TRBJ2-3
CAWSAGEGTDTQYF
>TRBV5-1|TRBJ1-2
CASSKSSEYGYTF